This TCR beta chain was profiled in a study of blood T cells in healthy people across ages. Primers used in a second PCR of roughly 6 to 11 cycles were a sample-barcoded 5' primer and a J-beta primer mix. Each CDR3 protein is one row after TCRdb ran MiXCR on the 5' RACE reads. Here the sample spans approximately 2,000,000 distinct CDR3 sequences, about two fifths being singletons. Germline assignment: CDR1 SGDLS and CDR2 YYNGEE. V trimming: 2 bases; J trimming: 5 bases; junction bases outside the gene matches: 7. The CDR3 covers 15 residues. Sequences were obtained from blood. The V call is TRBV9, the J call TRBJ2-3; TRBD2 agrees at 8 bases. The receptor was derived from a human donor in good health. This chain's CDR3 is CASSVTGGQIDTQYF. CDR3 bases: TGTGCCAGCAGCGTGACGGGGGGGCAGATAGATACGCAGTATTTT.